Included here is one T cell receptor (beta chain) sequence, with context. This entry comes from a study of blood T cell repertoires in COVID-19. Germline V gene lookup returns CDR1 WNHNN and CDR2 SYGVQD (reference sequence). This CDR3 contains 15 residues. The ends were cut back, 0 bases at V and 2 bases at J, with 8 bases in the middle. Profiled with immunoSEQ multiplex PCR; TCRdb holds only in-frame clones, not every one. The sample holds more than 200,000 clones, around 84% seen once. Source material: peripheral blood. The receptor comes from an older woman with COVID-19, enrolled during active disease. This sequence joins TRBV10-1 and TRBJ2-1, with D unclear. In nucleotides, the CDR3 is TGCGCCAGCAGTGAGTCTGCCTACCCCTACAATGAGCAGTTCTTC. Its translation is CASSESAYPYNEQFF.